What follows is one T cell receptor (beta chain) and its context. At least ten counts were recorded for this clonotype. Its antigen remains undetermined. No base quality information exists; no much larger clone differs at one position. Its CDR3 holds 14 amino acids, cysteine through phenylalanine. The read is trimmed to its CDR3 DNA, 42 bases read in frame from base 1. Compared with germline, V lacks 3 bases and J lacks 8 bases; bases without a gene match: 6. Per the germline V gene, SGHTA is the CDR1 and FQGNSA is the CDR2. Ficoll-Paque density gradient centrifugation was used to isolate PBMCs. This entry belongs to a study of T-cell memory formation after mild COVID-19 (dated by TCRdb to the early 2020s). With respect to the entire study: TCR sequence clusters from the two donors were largely donor specific. In two donors, T-cell clones that expanded and contracted after mild COVID-19 were followed by sequencing TCRalpha and TCRbeta repertoires longitudinally. Two young, previously healthy adult volunteers, one female and one male, were included in the cohort. Paper-wide results and their limitations: Whether the second-wave clones peaking on day 37 were SARS-CoV-2 specific was not confirmed. Only two mild cases were covered by the study, and larger cohorts that include severe cases with pre-infection samples were considered necessary. The detection of some responding clones in pre-infection memory suggests that pre-existing cross-reactive memory T cells joined the SARS-CoV-2 response. Contracting CD4+ clones turned up mainly in the CM and EM memory subsets, whereas EMRA was where CD8+ clones were enriched. Balanced CD4/CD8 phenotypes were observed for clones contracting from day 15 to 85, whereas a bias towards CD4+ was observed for a second wave of clones expanding from day 15 to 37.

Sequenced on an Illumina NovaSeq 6000. TCRalpha and TCRbeta cDNA libraries were built by 5'RACE with constant-segment primers, adding sample barcodes and unique molecular identifiers. Trizol reagent was used to extract RNA from every sample. Libraries were amplified in two PCR steps, with a second sample barcode and Illumina TruSeq adapters added in the second step. Sequencing of the libraries was done on an Illumina NovaSeq, producing 2 x 150 bp paired-end reads. Per the source publication's procedure: With migec v1.2.7, reads were demultiplexed and then collapsed into UMI-guided consensus sequences. Using mixcr v2.1.11, UMI consensuses were aligned to TRA and TRB V and J templates and then assembled into clonotypes. A clonotype was counted as expanded or contracted only when both edgeR and NoisET called the clonotype significant, with the noise models trained on biological replicates. For edgeR calls, the cutoffs were a false discovery rate-adjusted p below 0.01 and a log2 fold-change threshold of 1. As an exploratory analysis of dynamics, max-normalized trajectories of the 1000 most abundant clonotypes were examined by PCA with hierarchical clustering. Each responding clone was given a CD4 or CD8 phenotype based on the CD4+ and CD8+ repertoires, which had been sequenced separately. Using fastp at Q25 and MiXCR, TCRdb reprocessed the public reads and kept productive beta chains. Rows are combined by CDR3 protein, so each entry shows the most common genes and DNA. The V and J calls shown here were made by TCRdb, not taken from the authors' results. In all, the sample holds hundreds of thousands of distinct CDR3 sequences, and over 13% of those were seen once. Roughly a fifth of the sample goes to the ten largest clones.

The sequence was obtained from a man between 18 and 29 years old who had mild COVID-19 (a few samples of this study predate the infection). The sample titles of this study are shuffled in the database, so cell type and time point are left out; the donor was told from shared clones. Material for sequencing was PBMCs or a T cell subset sorted from them (not recorded which). The chain is made from TRBV7-2 and TRBJ1-4; 7 central bases correspond to TRBD1. The nucleotides read TGTGCCAGCAGCTTTTGGCAGGGGGACGAAAAACTGTTTTTT. Translation gives CASSFWQGDEKLFF.